This T cell receptor beta chain was obtained from a study of CD8 T cells in ankylosing spondylitis. The CDR3 is 22 amino acids in total, end residues counted. Study outcomes and limitations: Ankylosing spondylitis blood appeared to carry a characteristic TCR beta motif of seven to nine highly homologous variants. Significant enrichment of disease-linked clones was reported in matched ankylosing spondylitis synovial fluid.

Libraries for TCR beta were made by quantitative 5'-RACE with molecular barcodes. In TCRdb, the 5' RACE reads were re-called with MiXCR into one record per CDR3 protein. The table has 250,000 to 300,000 distinct CDR3 sequences, around 20% seen once; the top ten hold less than 9.5%. As regards this clonotype: Its specificity is not known. The DNA is left out, because the CDR3 cannot be placed on it with certainty; the CDR3 is given as TCRdb lists it.

This chain uses TRBV21-1 with TRBJ2-7; TRBD2 is the table's D call, not checked against the DNA. TRBV21-1 is described as a pseudogene. This TCR was sampled from a male donor with ankylosing spondylitis or in good health (not recorded which). Sequencing input: blood, either unsorted or a sorted T cell fraction (not recorded which). CDR3 residues: CASSKVGSGTSGRALLSYEQYV.